This TCR beta chain is drawn from a study of blood T cell repertoires in COVID-19. Turning to the study itself: T cells, B-cell-depleted T cells, or PBMCs supplied cDNA or gDNA.

J lost 2 bases, V lost 4 bases, and 5 bases had no gene match. This CDR3 is 14 amino acids long. Germline CDR1 is SGHTA and CDR2 is FQGNSA. Per the study methods: Reference gene primer amplification in the assay estimated nucleated cell counts. Only in-frame clones appear in the TCRdb table, and some are missing; sequencing was by immunoSEQ multiplex PCR. Clone size and the V and J calls come from that table; the DNA yielded D and trimming. The sample shows around 300,000 clones, 70% to 90% of them seen only once. This clonotype originated in a woman in her 30s with active or convalescent COVID-19. The chain recombines TRBV7-2 with TRBJ2-7; 7 nucleotides agree with TRBD1. Specimen: peripheral blood. CDR3 loop: CASSWTGTPYEQYF. The CDR3, as DNA: TGTGCCAGCAGCTGGACAGGAACCCCCTACGAGCAGTACTTC.